The 24 T cell receptor beta chains given below trace back to one sample, sequenced in a study of molecular identifiers for immune sequencing clone quantification. One entry per CDR3 protein, called by TCRdb with MiXCR from the PCR reads. The table shows about 510,000 distinct CDR3 sequences, with 20% to 25% occurring only once. The specimen was naive CD8+ T cells from blood, with Jurkat cell RNA spiked in. Indicated subset: FACS-sorted CD8+CD4-CCR7+CD45RA+ naive T cells. Receptors originate from a human donor in good health. Some libraries in this study had Jurkat cell RNA spiked in.

The V and J genes are TRBV6-6 and TRBJ2-7; D is possibly TRBD1 (6 bases). The CDR3 contains 17 residues. V was clipped by 5 bases and J by 4 bases, with 24 bases between them. Germline V gene sequence: CDR1 MNHNY, CDR2 SVGAGI (reference sequence). The CDR3 DNA reads as TGTGCCAGCAGTCGAACCGGGACACCCCAAGCGTCATACGAGCAGTACTTC. It specifies CASSRTGTPQASYEQYF.

The chain couples TRBV15 to TRBJ1-2; possibly TRBD1 for D (5 bases). This CDR3 contains 16 residues. CDR1 is LNHNV, CDR2 YYDKDF, per germline (reference sequence). Trimming cost V 4 bases and J 4 bases, with 19 bases left between them. DNA for the CDR3: TGTGCCACCAGCACCGGGGACGGAGACTATATCTATGGCTACACCTTC. Translated: CATSTGDGDYIYGYTF.

This clonotype was recorded at least ten times. The chain joins TRBV29-1 to TRBJ2-6; TRBD1 matches 7 bases. After removal of 4 bases from V and 4 bases from J, the junction contained 10 bases not matched to a gene. The length of the CDR3 is 16 residues. Germline V gives CDR1 SQVTM, CDR2 ANQGSEA. The CDR3 is CSVAGDSPMGANVLTF. The CDR3 region has the DNA TGCAGCGTTGCTGGGGACAGTCCTATGGGGGCCAACGTCCTGACTTTC.

At least ten counts were recorded for this clonotype. The rearrangement joins TRBV6-6 to TRBJ2-3, with a weak D call TRBD1 (5 bases). The CDR3 has 13 amino acids. Germline-derived CDR1 and CDR2 are MNHNY and SVGAGI (reference sequence). V lost 7 bases and J lost 4, with 12 bases in between. CDR3 residues: CASNLGAADTQYF. The CDR3 DNA is TGTGCCAGCAACCTAGGGGCAGCAGATACGCAGTATTTT.

Remarks on this clonotype: The junction departs from the called germline gene at one end, perhaps through a read error. The rearrangement links TRBV29-1 to TRBJ2-7, with D possibly being TRBD1 or TRBD2 (6 bases each). Germline CDR1 and CDR2: SQVTM and ANQGSEA. The CDR3 length is 12 residues. CDR3 nucleotide sequence: TGCGGCGTTGAGGAGGGGGTTTACGAGCAGTACTTC. This gives the protein CGVEEGVYEQYF.

This clonotype was observed a few times. This chain connects TRBV4-3 to TRBJ2-5, with 10 bases matching TRBD2. The CDR3 extends over 14 amino acids. Per germline, CDR1 LGHNA and CDR2 YSLEER. Unmatched junction bases numbered 2, after V lost 0 bases and J lost 7 bases. CDR3 region: CASSQDGTSVTQYF. CDR3 nucleotides: TGCGCCAGCAGCCAAGATGGGACTAGCGTGACCCAGTACTTC.

This clonotype was counted between two and nine times. The V and J genes are TRBV5-5 and TRBJ2-5; D possibly corresponds to TRBD2 (5 bases). V lost 4 bases, J lost 1 base, and 17 bases lay in between. This CDR3 region has 16 residues. Per the germline V gene, CDR1 is SGHKS and CDR2 is YYEKEE (reference sequence). The chain's CDR3 is CASSVRPMRAQETQYF. The CDR3 nucleotides are TGTGCCAGCAGCGTAAGGCCTATGCGGGCCCAAGAGACCCAGTACTTC.

The gene calls are TRBV4-2 and TRBJ2-7, with 9 bases matching TRBD1. The CDR3 spans 20 residues. Per germline, CDR1 LGHNA and CDR2 YNFKEQ. V was pared by 4 bases and J by 6 bases, with 25 bases of the junction left unmatched. The CDR3 spells CASSPVVIGDRAIIGFEQYF. For the CDR3, the DNA is TGTGCCAGCAGCCCGGTAGTCATTGGGGACAGGGCCATCATAGGTTTCGAGCAGTACTTC.

A remark on this clonotype: A much larger clone sits a single nucleotide away, making a read error possible. Here the CDR3 reads CSVEARGRDWETQSF. DNA for the CDR3: TGCAGCGTTGAAGCCCGGGGCAGGGACTGGGAGACCCAGTCCTTC. The V and J genes are TRBV29-1 and TRBJ2-5; the D gene is possibly TRBD2 (6 bases). This CDR3 is 15 amino acids long. The germline CDR1 and CDR2 sequences are SQVTM and ANQGSEA.

There are a few counts of this clonotype. This chain uses TRBV11-2 with TRBJ1-1; D is undetermined. Germline CDR1 and CDR2: SGHAT and FQNNGV. CDR3 length: 15 residues. V was clipped by 5 bases and J by 0 bases, with 13 bases between them. For the CDR3, the DNA is TGTGCCAGCAGCGAAGACGGACGAATGAACACTGAAGCTTTCTTT. Translating gives CASSEDGRMNTEAFF.

The chain couples TRBV30 to TRBJ2-7, with D hard to call. CDR1 is GTSNPN, CDR2 SVGIG, per germline (reference sequence). The germline V and J ends were trimmed by 3 bases and 0 bases, with 6 bases remaining between them. This CDR3 comprises 12 residues. CDR3 amino acids: CAWSGFSYEQYF. CDR3 nucleotide sequence: TGTGCCTGGAGCGGGTTCTCCTACGAGCAGTACTTC.

This rearrangement joins TRBV6-2 or TRBV6-3 to TRBJ2-2, with 7 bases matching TRBD2. Germline V gene sequence: CDR1 MNHEY, CDR2 SVGEGT. This CDR3 has 14 residues. Germline trimming cut 0 bases from V and 7 bases from J; bases unmatched to any gene: 2. CDR3 coding DNA: TGTGCCAGCAGTTACTCGGCTAGCGGCGGGGAGCTGTTTTTT. Translating gives CASSYSASGGELFF.

The table lists this clonotype with many counts. The chain joins TRBV4-1 to TRBJ2-3, with D perhaps being TRBD1 or TRBD2 (6 bases each). CDR1 MGHRA and CDR2 YSYEKL come from the germline V gene. Trimming took 1 base from V and 2 from J, leaving 16 bases between them. The CDR3 contains 17 residues. In DNA, the CDR3 is TGCGCCAGCAGCCAAGCCCCGGCGGGACAATCCACAGATACGCAGTATTTT. Protein sequence: CASSQAPAGQSTDTQYF.

This clonotype was counted a few times. V and J are TRBV29-1 and TRBJ2-7; 8 positions match TRBD1. CDR3 length equals 13 residues. Losses at the gene ends were 4 bases for V and 3 bases for J; bases not matched to a gene: 5. Germline V gene sequence: CDR1 SQVTM, CDR2 ANQGSEA. The CDR3 spells CSVGLDRGYEQYF. DNA of the CDR3: TGCAGCGTTGGACTTGACAGGGGCTACGAGCAGTACTTC.

The genes are TRBV13 and TRBJ2-1; D is perhaps TRBD2 (6 bases). V shed 7 bases and J shed 5 bases, with 12 bases lying between them. Germline assignment: CDR1 PRHDT and CDR2 FYEKMQ (reference sequence). The CDR3 is 13 amino acids. In nucleotides, the CDR3 is TGTGCCAGCATGGTGGAGGGGAACAATGAGCAGTTCTTC. This gives the protein CASMVEGNNEQFF. Full variable domain (rest looked up from reference TRBV13 and TRBJ2-1): AAGVIQSPRHLIKEKRETATLKCYPIPRHDTVYWYQQGPGQDPQFLISFYEKMQSDKGSIPDRFSAQQFSDYHSELNMSSLELGDSALYFCASMVEGNNEQFFGPGTRLTVL.

This clonotype was seen a few times. J is TRBJ2-7 and V is TRBV9; D is perhaps TRBD1 (5 bases). The CDR3 runs 14 residues. Germline CDR1 reads SGDLS; CDR2 reads YYNGEE. V lost 0 bases and J lost 2, with 9 bases in between. This CDR3 reads CASSVDRYPYEQYF. As DNA, the CDR3 is TGTGCCAGCAGCGTAGACAGGTACCCCTACGAGCAGTACTTC.

This chain uses TRBV27 with TRBJ2-7, with D perhaps TRBD1 or TRBD2 (6 bases each). Germline V gene data show CDR1 as MNHEY and CDR2 as SMNVEV (reference sequence). The V and J ends lost 4 bases and 4 bases respectively, with 14 bases between them. This CDR3 is 14 amino acids long. In DNA form, the CDR3 reads TGTGCCAGCAGTTCGGGGGCGGGGAGATACGAGCAGTACTTC. It translates to CASSSGAGRYEQYF.

This clonotype was counted at least ten times. The chain recombines TRBV28 with TRBJ2-5, with TRBD1 identical over 8 bases. The ends lost 6 bases at V and 2 bases at J; junction bases unmatched: 5. The CDR3 has 14 residues. Germline V gene data show CDR1 as MDHEN and CDR2 as SYDVKM. The CDR3 nucleotides read TGTGCCAGCAGCCCGAGGACAGGGCAAGAGACCCAGTACTTC. Translated: CASSPRTGQETQYF.

This clonotype was observed a handful of times. The rearrangement joins TRBV20-1 to TRBJ2-7; either TRBD1 or TRBD2 may supply D (5 bases each). The CDR3 spans 12 residues. V was pared by 6 bases and J by 3 bases, with 12 bases between. CDR1 is DFQATT and CDR2 is SNEGSKA in the germline V gene (reference sequence). The CDR3 region is CSAGENYYEQYF. The CDR3 DNA follows: TGCAGTGCAGGGGAGAATTACTACGAGCAGTACTTC.

Remarks on this clonotype: A much larger clone differs from this one at a single base, so this may be a read error. This rearrangement joins TRBV19 to TRBJ2-2; the D is unclear. Trimming shortened V by 4 bases and J by 6 bases, and 9 bases separated the two germline ends. CDR1 is LNHDA and CDR2 is SQIVND in the germline V gene (reference sequence). The length of the CDR3 is 13 residues. The CDR3 region has the DNA TGTGCCAGTAGTACCGGCCGTCCCGGGGAGCTGTTTTTT. Translated: CASSTGRPGELFF. The variable domain in full, with the rest retrieved from reference TRBV19 and TRBJ2-2, is DGGITQSPKYLFRKEGQNVTLSCEQNLNHDAMYWYRQDPGQGLRLIYYSQIVNDFQKGDIAEGYSVSREKKESFPLTVTSAQKNPTAFYLCASSTGRPGELFFGEGSRLTVL.

V and J are TRBV7-9 and TRBJ1-3; D not resolved. This CDR3 spans 15 amino acids. Germline V gene sequence: CDR1 SEHNR, CDR2 FQNEAQ (reference sequence). Trimming removed 5 bases from V and 6 bases from J, with 17 bases in between. The CDR3 region has the DNA TGTGCCAGCAGCCCCCCCTGGGCGATTGAAAACACCATATATTTT. Its protein product is CASSPPWAIENTIYF.

The chain combines TRBV6-1 with TRBJ1-2; D not certain. The V and J ends lost 4 bases and 6 bases respectively, with 3 bases between them. This CDR3 has 10 amino acids. The V gene's germline CDR1 is MNHNS and CDR2 SASEGT. The CDR3 here is CASSANGYTF. The CDR3 nucleotides are TGTGCCAGCAGTGCAAATGGCTACACCTTC.

The CDR3, as DNA: TGTGCCACCAGTGAAGGATCAGCAGGGTTCTCCTACGAGCAGTACTTC. It yields the protein CATSEGSAGFSYEQYF. The gene calls are TRBV24-1 and TRBJ2-7; possible D gene TRBD1, 5 bases. The CDR3 covers 16 residues. V gave up 4 bases and J gave up 0 bases, with 15 bases separating them. CDR1 is KGHDR and CDR2 is SFDVKD in the germline V gene.

The rearrangement uses TRBV12-3 or TRBV12-4 and TRBJ2-2; 13 nucleotides line up with TRBD2. The CDR3 covers 16 residues. V trimming: 5 bases; J trimming: 3 bases; junction bases outside the gene matches: 3. CDR3 amino acids: CASSPGTSGDTGELFF. In DNA, the CDR3 is TGTGCCAGCAGTCCCGGGACTAGCGGGGACACCGGGGAGCTGTTTTTT.